These 16 T cell receptor beta chains originate from one sample sequenced in a study of identical twins' blood T cells. TCRdb fed the 5' RACE reads into MiXCR, producing one record per CDR3 protein. The repertoire consists of 350,000 to 400,000 distinct CDR3 sequences, with roughly 31% occurring once and the leading ten covering roughly 5.5%. Sequenced: PBMCs. These receptors were collected from a woman aged 18-49 years in good health.

This clonotype showed up just a few times. The chain carries TRBV7-6 and TRBJ1-1; 7 positions agree with TRBD1. The germline CDR1 and CDR2 sequences are SGHVS and FNYEAQ. The J segment lost 6 bases and the V segment lost 3 bases, leaving 16 bases of the junction unmatched. This CDR3 spans 17 amino acids. The CDR3 sequence: CASSFQAGRGFGSEAFF. Here the CDR3 DNA reads TGTGCCAGCAGCTTTCAGGCGGGCAGGGGGTTTGGGTCTGAAGCTTTCTTT.

The chain joins TRBV4-2 to TRBJ1-4, with 11 bases lining up with TRBD1. This CDR3 contains 16 residues. Germline loops: CDR1 LGHNA, CDR2 YNFKEQ. J gave up 4 bases and V 3 bases, and 4 bases lay outside the gene matches. Here the CDR3 DNA reads TGTGCCAGCAGCCAGGGACAGGGGGGGTTTAATGAAAAACTGTTTTTT. This encodes CASSQGQGGFNEKLFF.

The chain has TRBV6-2 or TRBV6-3 and TRBJ2-4; D assignment may be TRBD1 or TRBD2 (5 bases each). Looked up from germline, CDR1 is MNHEY and CDR2 is SVGEGT. This CDR3 spans 14 amino acids. V shed 2 bases and J shed 6 bases, with 11 bases lying between them. CDR3 DNA sequence: TGTGCCAGCAGTTACCCTTCTGGGGGAAACATTCAGTACTTC. Protein: CASSYPSGGNIQYF.

This clonotype occurred a few times. The chain joins TRBV27 to TRBJ2-7; 10 nucleotides agree with TRBD2. The length of the CDR3 is 15 residues. V was pared by 5 bases and J by 2 bases, with 6 bases of the junction left unmatched. Germline loops: CDR1 MNHEY, CDR2 SMNVEV (reference sequence). CDR3 sequence reads: CASSPGLAATYEQYF. The CDR3 DNA reads as TGTGCCAGCAGTCCAGGACTAGCGGCAACCTACGAGCAGTACTTC.

Regarding this clonotype: The junction and the germline gene differ at one end; a read error may be behind it. The CDR3 DNA sequence: TGTGCCAGCAGCCGAACCTCCTATTCAGCGGGAAACACCATACATTTT. Amino acid sequence: CASSRTSYSAGNTIHF. The chain uses TRBV9 and TRBJ1-3; D remains ambiguous. The CDR3 is 16 residues long. Germline V gene lookup returns CDR1 SGDLS and CDR2 YYNGEE.

This clonotype was recorded at least ten times. The V gene is TRBV5-1, the J gene TRBJ1-6; weak D call: TRBD1 (5 bases). V shed 0 bases and J shed 7 bases, with 11 bases lying between them. The CDR3 covers 15 residues. CDR1 SGHRS and CDR2 YFSETQ come from the germline V gene. The CDR3 nucleotides read TGCGCCAGCAGCTTGGTTGCGACAGAAAATTCACCCCTCCACTTT. Protein sequence: CASSLVATENSPLHF.

This clonotype was recorded many times. The chain couples TRBV6-2 or TRBV6-3 to TRBJ1-5; maybe TRBD1 (6 bases). The length of the CDR3 is 15 residues. The V end was cut by 6 bases, the J end by 1 base, with 13 bases between. Germline CDR1 is MNHEY and CDR2 is SVGEGT. The CDR3 bases are TGTGCCAGCAGCTACCGGACAGAGAGCAATCAGCCCCAGCATTTT. As protein: CASSYRTESNQPQHF.

This clonotype was seen a few times. The chain has TRBV20-1 and TRBJ1-2; 12 bases map to TRBD1. CDR3 size: 16 residues. Trimming at V came to 6 bases and at J to 4 bases, leaving 12 bases not matched to a gene. From germline, CDR1 is DFQATT and CDR2 SNEGSKA (reference sequence). CDR3 amino acids: CSALPGQGALGYGYTF. The CDR3, as DNA: TGCAGTGCCCTTCCGGGACAGGGGGCGCTGGGCTATGGCTACACCTTC.

Only a few counts were recorded for this clonotype. This rearrangement joins TRBV10-3 to TRBJ1-2; D call uncertain. The CDR3 sequence is 15 residues long. V was cut by 6 bases and J by 4 bases, with 18 bases left in between. CDR1 and CDR2 from the germline V gene are ENHRY and SYGVKD. CDR3: CAIRDGQDGIYGYTF. CDR3 coding DNA: TGTGCCATCAGGGACGGCCAGGACGGGATCTATGGCTACACCTTC.

This clonotype was seen repeatedly, ten times or more. The chain recombines TRBV3-1 with TRBJ2-1; D is possibly TRBD1 or TRBD2 (5 bases each). V lost 7 bases and J lost 0, with 13 bases in between. Germline-derived CDR1 and CDR2 are LGHDT and YNNKEL (reference sequence). This CDR3 contains 15 residues. CDR3 in DNA: TGTGCCAGCACCCGCAGGGACGCCTCCTACAATGAGCAGTTCTTC. It specifies CASTRRDASYNEQFF.

This clonotype occurred a few times. The gene calls are TRBV20-1 and TRBJ1-3; D is unresolved. V was shortened by 5 bases and J by 1 base, with 12 bases between the two germline ends. There are 14 residues in the CDR3. The germline CDR1 and CDR2 sequences are DFQATT and SNEGSKA (reference sequence). CDR3 sequence reads: CSAYPIGSGNTIYF. The CDR3 bases are TGCAGTGCTTATCCTATTGGGTCTGGAAACACCATATATTTT.

Of note for this clonotype: Germline is not matched at one junction end, which may reflect a read error. CDR3 amino acids: CSVEGRDSYNEQFF. CDR3 in DNA: TGCAGCGTGGAAGGCCGGGACTCCTACAATGAGCAGTTCTTC. This chain connects TRBV29-1 to TRBJ2-1, with D perhaps TRBD2 (5 bases). Per the germline V gene, CDR1 is SQVTM and CDR2 is ANQGSEA. There are 14 residues in the CDR3.

The chain uses TRBV29-1 and TRBJ2-2; D could derive from TRBD1 or TRBD2 (5 bases each). Germline V lookup: CDR1 SQVTM, CDR2 ANQGSEA. The CDR3 covers 14 residues. V lost 4 bases, J lost 1 base, and 10 bases lay in between. The CDR3 nucleotides read TGCAGCGTTGGGGTGGGGGAGAACACCGGGGAGCTGTTTTTT. It is translated as CSVGVGENTGELFF.

The chain joins TRBV10-3 to TRBJ1-5; no clear D. Germline V gene data show CDR1 as ENHRY and CDR2 as SYGVKD. V shed 3 bases and J shed 6 bases, with 9 bases lying between them. The CDR3 covers 13 residues. The CDR3 bases are TGTGCCATCAGTGACGGGGTCAGTCAGCCCCAGCATTTT. Protein: CAISDGVSQPQHF.

This clonotype has a single count. The rearrangement joins TRBV19 to TRBJ1-5, with D unresolved. Germline V gene data show CDR1 as LNHDA and CDR2 as SQIVND (reference sequence). This CDR3 has 14 amino acids. Trimming shortened V by 6 bases and J by 4 bases, and 13 bases separated the two germline ends. CDR3 sequence reads: CASRDREPNQPQHF. CDR3 DNA: TGTGCCAGTAGGGACCGGGAGCCAAATCAGCCCCAGCATTTT.

The rearrangement links TRBV3-1 to TRBJ1-2; possible D gene TRBD1, 5 bases. The CDR3 runs 15 residues. Germline V CDR1 and CDR2: LGHDT, YNNKEL (reference sequence). The V end was cut by 4 bases, the J end by 2 bases, with 14 bases between. The CDR3 loop reads CASSPGGNLNYGYTF. CDR3 DNA sequence: TGTGCCAGCAGCCCCGGGGGGAACTTGAACTATGGCTACACCTTC.